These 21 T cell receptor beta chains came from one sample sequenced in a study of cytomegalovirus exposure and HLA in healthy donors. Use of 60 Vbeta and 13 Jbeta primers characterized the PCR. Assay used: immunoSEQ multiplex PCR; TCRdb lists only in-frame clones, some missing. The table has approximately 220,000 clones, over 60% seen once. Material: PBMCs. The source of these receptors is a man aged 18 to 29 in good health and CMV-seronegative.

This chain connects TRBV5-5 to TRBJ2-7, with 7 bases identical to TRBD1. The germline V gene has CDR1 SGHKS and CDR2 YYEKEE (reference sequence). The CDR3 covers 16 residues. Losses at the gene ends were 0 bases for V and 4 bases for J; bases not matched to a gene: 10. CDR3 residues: CASSLGPRGQSYEQYF. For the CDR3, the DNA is TGTGCCAGCAGCTTGGGACCGAGGGGGCAAAGTTACGAGCAGTACTTC.

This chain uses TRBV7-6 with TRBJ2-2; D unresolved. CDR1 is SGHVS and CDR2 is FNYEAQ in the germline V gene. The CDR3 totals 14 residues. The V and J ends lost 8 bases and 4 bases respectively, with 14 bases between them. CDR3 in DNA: TGTGCCAGCTTTCCGTTCACTCCCACCGGGGAGCTGTTTTTT. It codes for CASFPFTPTGELFF.

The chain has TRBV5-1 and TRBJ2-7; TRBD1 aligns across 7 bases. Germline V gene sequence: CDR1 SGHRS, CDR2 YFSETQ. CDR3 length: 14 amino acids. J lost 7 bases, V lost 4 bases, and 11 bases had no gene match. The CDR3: CASSTRDSPEEQYF. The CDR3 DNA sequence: TGCGCCAGCAGCACACGGGACAGTCCCGAAGAGCAGTACTTC.

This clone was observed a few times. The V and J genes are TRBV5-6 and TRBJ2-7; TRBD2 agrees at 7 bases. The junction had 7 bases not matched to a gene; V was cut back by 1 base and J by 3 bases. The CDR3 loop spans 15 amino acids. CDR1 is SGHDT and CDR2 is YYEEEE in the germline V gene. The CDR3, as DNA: TGTGCCAGCAGCTTGAAAGGGACTAAAAGCTACGAGCAGTACTTC. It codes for CASSLKGTKSYEQYF.

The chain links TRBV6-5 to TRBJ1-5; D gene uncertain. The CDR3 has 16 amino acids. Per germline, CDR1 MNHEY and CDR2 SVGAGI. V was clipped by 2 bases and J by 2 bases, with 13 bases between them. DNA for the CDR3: TGTGCCAGCAGTTACGACTCCCCCTTCGGCAATCAGCCCCAGCATTTT. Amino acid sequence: CASSYDSPFGNQPQHF.

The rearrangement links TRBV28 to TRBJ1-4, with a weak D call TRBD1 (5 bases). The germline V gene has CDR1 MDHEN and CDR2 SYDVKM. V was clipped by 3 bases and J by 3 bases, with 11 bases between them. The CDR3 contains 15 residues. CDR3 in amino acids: CASSLPGGANEKLFF. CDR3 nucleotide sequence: TGTGCCAGCAGTTTGCCGGGGGGGGCTAATGAAAAACTGTTTTTT.

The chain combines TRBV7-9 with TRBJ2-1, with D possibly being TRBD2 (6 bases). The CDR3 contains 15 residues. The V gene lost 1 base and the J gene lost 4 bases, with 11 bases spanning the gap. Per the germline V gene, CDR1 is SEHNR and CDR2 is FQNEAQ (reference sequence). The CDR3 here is CASSLEVAEYNEQFF. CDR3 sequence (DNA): TGTGCCAGCAGCTTAGAGGTAGCGGAATACAATGAGCAGTTCTTC.

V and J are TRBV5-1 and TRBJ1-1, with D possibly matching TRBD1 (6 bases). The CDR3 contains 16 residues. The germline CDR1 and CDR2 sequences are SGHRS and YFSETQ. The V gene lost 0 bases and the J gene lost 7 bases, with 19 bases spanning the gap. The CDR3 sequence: CASSLGFGTRGDEAFF. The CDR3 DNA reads TGCGCCAGCAGCTTGGGTTTCGGGACACGGGGGGATGAAGCTTTCTTT.

The CDR3 protein is CAWSVQGGRGRTEAFF. The CDR3 bases are TGTGCCTGGAGTGTACAAGGAGGCAGGGGAAGAACTGAAGCTTTCTTT. The J gene is TRBJ1-1, the V gene TRBV30; D perhaps matches TRBD1 (6 bases). The CDR3 contains 16 residues. Germline CDR1 GTSNPN, CDR2 SVGIG (reference sequence). The V end was cut by 0 bases, the J end by 5 bases, with 19 bases between.

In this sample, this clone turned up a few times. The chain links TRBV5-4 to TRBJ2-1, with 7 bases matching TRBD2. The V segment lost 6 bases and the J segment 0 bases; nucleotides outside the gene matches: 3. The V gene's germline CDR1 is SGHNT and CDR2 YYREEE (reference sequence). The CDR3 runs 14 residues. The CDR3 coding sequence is TGTGCCAGCAACCGGGACTACTCCTACAATGAGCAGTTCTTC. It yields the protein CASNRDYSYNEQFF.

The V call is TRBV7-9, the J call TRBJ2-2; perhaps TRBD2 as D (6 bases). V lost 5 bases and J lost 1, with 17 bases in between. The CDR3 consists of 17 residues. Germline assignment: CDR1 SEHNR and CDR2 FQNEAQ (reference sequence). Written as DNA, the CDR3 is TGTGCCAGCAGCACCTCATACGGGAGCCTGAACACCGGGGAGCTGTTTTTT. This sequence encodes CASSTSYGSLNTGELFF. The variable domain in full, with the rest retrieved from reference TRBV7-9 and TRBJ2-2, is DTGVSQNPRHKITKRGQNVTFRCDPISEHNRLYWYRQTLGQGPEFLTYFQNEAQLEKSRLLSDRFSAERPKGSFSTLEIQRTEQGDSAMYLCASSTSYGSLNTGELFFGEGSRLTVL.

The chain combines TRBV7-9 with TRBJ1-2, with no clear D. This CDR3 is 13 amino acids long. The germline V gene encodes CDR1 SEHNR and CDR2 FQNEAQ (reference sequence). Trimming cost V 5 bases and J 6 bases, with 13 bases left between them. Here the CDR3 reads CASSATWTNGYTF. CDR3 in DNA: TGTGCCAGCAGCGCGACGTGGACTAATGGCTACACCTTC.

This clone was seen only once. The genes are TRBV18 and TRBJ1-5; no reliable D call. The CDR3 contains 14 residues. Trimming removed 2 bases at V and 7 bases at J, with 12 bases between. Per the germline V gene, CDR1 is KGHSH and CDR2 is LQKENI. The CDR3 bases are TGTGCCAGCTCACCAAGGCAAACGGAGCAGCCCCAGCATTTT. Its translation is CASSPRQTEQPQHF. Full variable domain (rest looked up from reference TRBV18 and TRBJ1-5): NAGVMQNPRHLVRRRGQEARLRCSPMKGHSHVYWYRQLPEEGLKFMVYLQKENIIDESGMPKERFSAEFPKEGPSILRIQQVVRGDSAAYFCASSPRQTEQPQHFGDGTRLSIL.

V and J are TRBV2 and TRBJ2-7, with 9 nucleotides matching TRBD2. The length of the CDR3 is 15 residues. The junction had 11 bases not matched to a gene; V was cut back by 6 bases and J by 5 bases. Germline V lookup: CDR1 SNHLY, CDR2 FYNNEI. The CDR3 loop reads CASRAKVAGADEQYF. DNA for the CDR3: TGTGCCAGCAGGGCCAAAGTAGCGGGAGCCGACGAGCAGTACTTC.

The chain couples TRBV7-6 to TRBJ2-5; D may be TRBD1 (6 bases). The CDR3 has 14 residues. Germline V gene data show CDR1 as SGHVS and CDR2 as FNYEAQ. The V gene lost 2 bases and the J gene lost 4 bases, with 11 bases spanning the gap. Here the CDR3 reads CASSLLVGAETQYF. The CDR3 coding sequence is TGTGCCAGCAGCTTATTGGTGGGGGCAGAGACCCAGTACTTC.

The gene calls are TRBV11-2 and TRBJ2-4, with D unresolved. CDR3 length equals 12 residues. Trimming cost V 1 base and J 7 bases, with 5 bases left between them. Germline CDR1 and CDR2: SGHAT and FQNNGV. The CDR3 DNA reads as TGTGCCAGCAGCTTAGCCCGGAACATTCAGTACTTC. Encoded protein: CASSLARNIQYF.

The CDR3 nucleotides are TGTGCCAGCAGTGAGTCGCGGGGGATAGATACGCAGTATTTT. It yields the protein CASSESRGIDTQYF. This chain links TRBV6-1 with TRBJ2-3, with TRBD2 identical over 7 bases. The ends lost 3 bases at V and 5 bases at J; junction bases unmatched: 5. There are 14 residues in the CDR3. CDR1 is MNHNS, CDR2 SASEGT, per germline.

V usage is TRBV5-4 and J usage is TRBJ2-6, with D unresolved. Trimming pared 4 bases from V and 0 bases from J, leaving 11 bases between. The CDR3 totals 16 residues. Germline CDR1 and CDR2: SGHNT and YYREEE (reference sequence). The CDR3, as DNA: TGTGCCAGCAGCGGCCTCAGGTTCTCTGGGGCCAACGTCCTGACTTTC. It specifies CASSGLRFSGANVLTF.

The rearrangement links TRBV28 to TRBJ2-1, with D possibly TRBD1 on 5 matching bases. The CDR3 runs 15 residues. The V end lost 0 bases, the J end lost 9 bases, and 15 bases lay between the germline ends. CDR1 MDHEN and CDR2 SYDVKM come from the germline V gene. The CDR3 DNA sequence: TGTGCCAGCAGTTTATGGCAGGGAAGGCAGAGTGAGCAGTTCTTC. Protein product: CASSLWQGRQSEQFF.

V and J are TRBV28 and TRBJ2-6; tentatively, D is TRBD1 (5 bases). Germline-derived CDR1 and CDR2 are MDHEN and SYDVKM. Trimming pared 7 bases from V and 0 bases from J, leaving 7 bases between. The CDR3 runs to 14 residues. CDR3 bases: TGTGCCAGCAAGACAGTCTCTGGGGCCAACGTCCTGACTTTC. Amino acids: CASKTVSGANVLTF.

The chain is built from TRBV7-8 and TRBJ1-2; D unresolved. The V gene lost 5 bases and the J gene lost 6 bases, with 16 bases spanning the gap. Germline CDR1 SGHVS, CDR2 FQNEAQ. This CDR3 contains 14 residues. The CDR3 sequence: CASSLPVRAHGYTF. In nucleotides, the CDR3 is TGTGCCAGCAGCCTCCCGGTGAGGGCGCATGGCTACACCTTC.